A selection of T cell receptor beta chains follows, all from one sample in a study of T cells after yellow fever vaccination. From the 5' RACE reads, TCRdb called clonotypes with MiXCR, one entry per CDR3 protein. The sample contains 200,000 to 250,000 distinct CDR3 sequences, roughly 3% of which appear only once. Sequenced here: CD4+ T cells sorted from PBMCs, sampled 10 days after the yellow fever booster vaccination. These receptors were collected from a young man who received the YFV17D yellow fever vaccine. Each CDR3 is given without its conserved first and last residue. Fields, in order: V gene, CDR3 length, CDR3 protein.

V: TRBV19
length: 11
CDR3: ASRRQNNQPQH

V: TRBV20-1
length: 12
CDR3: SAQTMRTSETQY

V: TRBV5-1
length: 12
CDR3: ASSLASASETQY

V: TRBV5-1
length: 12
CDR3: ASSLVPANYGYT

V: TRBV7-2
length: 13
CDR3: ASSFSRGAGNTIY

V: TRBV7-2
length: 15
CDR3: ASSARGGQPSNQPQH

V: TRBV18
length: 17
CDR3: ASSPAGTAVSISGNTIY

V: TRBV12-3/TRBV12-4
length: 17
CDR3: ASRLLFLGGAPGNTEAF

V: TRBV20-1
length: 12
CDR3: SASHSTGAAEAF

V: TRBV7-2
length: 16
CDR3: ASSFGTGFLSGANVLT

V: TRBV7-9
length: 13
CDR3: ASSFGGQGRLEAF

V: TRBV7-9
length: 13
CDR3: ASSLASGTATEAF

V: TRBV24-1
length: 12
CDR3: ATSDSVIQETQY

V: TRBV7-9
length: 14
CDR3: ASSLEGWYGGTEAF

V: TRBV18
length: 14
CDR3: ASSPVGPGANQPQH

V: TRBV11-2
length: 12
CDR3: ASSPGTSAYEQY

V: TRBV20-1
length: 12
CDR3: SATRAGSNQPQH

V: TRBV11-3
length: 11
CDR3: ASSLSGDNEQF

V: TRBV5-1
length: 13
CDR3: ASSFGLAGGDTQY

V: TRBV6-2/TRBV6-3
length: 10
CDR3: ASTHRGDEQF

V: TRBV29-1
length: 8
CDR3: SVGAREQF

V: TRBV29-1
length: 13
CDR3: SVEVALGGYTEAF

V: TRBV4-2
length: 12
CDR3: ASSQDYGNTEAF

V: TRBV12-3/TRBV12-4
length: 13
CDR3: ASSNAGTGVEKLF

V: TRBV7-9
length: 14
CDR3: ASSIRLAANTGELF

V: TRBV18
length: 14
CDR3: ASSPRTLAATDTQY

V: TRBV7-2
length: 12
CDR3: ASSQQGGWYGYT

V: TRBV20-1
length: 9
CDR3: SARVNYGYT

V: TRBV7-7
length: 11
CDR3: ASSGKPFETQY

V: TRBV14
length: 11
CDR3: ASSQGGNYGYT

V: TRBV4-1
length: 14
CDR3: ASSRWGNPLGNEQF

V: TRBV14
length: 13
CDR3: ASSQEWASNEKLF

V: TRBV20-1
length: 12
CDR3: SAWSGTGNQPQH

V: TRBV6-5
length: 14
CDR3: ASSQTSGGGRDTQY

V: TRBV7-9
length: 13
CDR3: ASSLALHAGNTIY

V: TRBV19
length: 11
CDR3: ASSILQHYGYT

V: TRBV4-3
length: 14
CDR3: ASSQVAVGGADTQY

V: TRBV7-2
length: 11
CDR3: ASSQRGEQPQH

V: TRBV3-1
length: 11
CDR3: ASSQDEARAFY

V: TRBV29-1
length: 12
CDR3: SARTGGGADTQY

V: TRBV20-1
length: 14
CDR3: SARGSGGASYNEQF

V: TRBV24-1
length: 14
CDR3: ATSDAGTGVTGELF

V: TRBV11-2
length: 11
CDR3: ASSLGAWETQY

V: TRBV4-3
length: 11
CDR3: ASSQDAGYEQY

V: TRBV5-1
length: 11
CDR3: ASRMEGTDTQY

V: TRBV24-1
length: 14
CDR3: ATSPSGAVSDGELF

V: TRBV3-1
length: 13
CDR3: ASSPTGGYTGELF

V: TRBV20-1
length: 10
CDR3: SASAQGVGQY

V: TRBV3-1
length: 13
CDR3: ASSQGGISNQPQH

V: TRBV4-2
length: 13
CDR3: ASSPRGGLGEKLF

V: TRBV18
length: 13
CDR3: ASSLLAGGSHEQF